These T cell receptor beta chains were read from a single sample in a study of breast tumors, draining lymph nodes, adjacent tissues. TCRdb used MiXCR to reprocess the multiplex PCR reads, holding one entry per CDR3 protein. Of about 94,000 distinct CDR3 sequences listed, approximately 29% are singletons. The material sequenced was axillary lymph node tissue. The receptors were sampled from a female donor with breast cancer. Some clones in this sample may be carry-over from other donors' samples. Both conserved end residues are part of each CDR3. D genes are given only for firm matches. For some rows the clone size is stated as once, few or many, or as a class when expanded; others skip it.

J: TRBJ2-1
V: TRBV5-8
D: .
size: .
CDR3: CASSLGQTSYNEQFF
DNA: TGTGCCAGCAGCCTCGGACAGACCTCCTACAATGAGCAGTTCTTC

J: TRBJ2-5
V: TRBV7-7
D: TRBD1
size: many
CDR3: CASSLGDRVGETQYF
DNA: TGTGCCAGCAGCTTAGGAGACAGGGTTGGAGAGACCCAGTACTTC

J: TRBJ1-2
V: TRBV19
D: .
size: .
CDR3: CASSTSPGGYTF
DNA: TGTGCCAGTAGTACCAGTCCGGGTGGCTACACCTTC

J: TRBJ2-5
V: TRBV24-1
D: TRBD1
size: many
CDR3: CATSDPGQTQEAQYF
DNA: TGTGCCACCAGTGACCCGGGACAGACCCAAGAAGCCCAGTACTTC

J: TRBJ2-3
V: TRBV11-2
D: TRBD2
size: many
CDR3: CASSFSLAGLSTDTQYF
DNA: TGTGCCAGCAGCTTCTCGCTAGCGGGATTGAGCACAGATACGCAGTATTTT

J: TRBJ2-7
V: TRBV4-1
D: .
size: many
CDR3: CASSHQASSYEQYF
DNA: TGCGCCAGCAGCCACCAAGCGAGCTCCTACGAGCAGTACTTC

J: TRBJ2-5
V: TRBV30
D: .
size: many
CDR3: CAWSVGSAGTQYF
DNA: TGTGCCTGGAGTGTAGGCTCGGCCGGGACCCAGTACTTC

J: TRBJ1-5
V: TRBV20-1
D: TRBD1
size: many
CDR3: CSASPLPGTGGISNQPQHF
DNA: TGCAGTGCTAGCCCCCTGCCCGGGACAGGGGGCATTAGCAATCAGCCCCAGCATTTT

J: TRBJ2-7
V: TRBV15
D: .
size: .
CDR3: CATSLNPGYEQYF
DNA: TGTGCCACCAGCCTTAATCCGGGGTACGAGCAGTACTTC

J: TRBJ1-2
V: TRBV6-2/TRBV6-3
D: TRBD1
size: .
CDR3: CASTYPGQGYGYTF
DNA: TGTGCCAGCACCTACCCGGGACAGGGTTATGGCTACACCTTC

J: TRBJ2-3
V: TRBV6-5
D: TRBD1
size: many
CDR3: CASSYLTGEDTQYF
DNA: TGTGCCAGCAGTTACTTAACAGGGGAAGATACGCAGTATTTT

J: TRBJ1-2
V: TRBV12-3/TRBV12-4
D: .
size: .
CDR3: CASSIQGDTEAFFGYTF
DNA: .

J: TRBJ2-7
V: TRBV20-1
D: .
size: .
CDR3: CSARDAGPNSGYEQYF
DNA: TGCAGTGCTAGAGATGCCGGTCCGAATAGCGGCTACGAGCAGTACTTC